Listed here is a single TCR beta chain. No antigen is known for it. This sample stems from a study of cytomegalovirus exposure and HLA in healthy donors. Whole-study context: There were approximately 85 million unique TCRs (from HLA-typed donors) in an early data release.

Study results and caveats: Fewer N-insertions than the roughly 650-donor mean were reportedly shown by an Asian-associated ancestry cluster in a later analysis.

The PCR used 60 Vbeta and 13 Jbeta primers. Libraries were prepared by immunoSEQ multiplex PCR; TCRdb keeps only in-frame clonotypes and omits some of them. The sample yields 120,000 to 150,000 clones, over 80% seen once. J gave up 8 bases and V 5 bases, and 14 bases lay outside the gene matches. Looked up from germline, CDR1 is MDHEN and CDR2 is SYDVKM. This CDR3 is built from 16 residues. The sequenced material came from PBMCs. This TCR came from a woman in her thirties in good health and CMV-seronegative. This chain joins TRBV28 and TRBJ1-2, with 10 bases fitting TRBD1. This chain's CDR3 is CASSHQTGTGADGYTF. The CDR3 DNA is TGTGCCAGCAGTCACCAGACCGGGACAGGGGCTGACGGCTACACCTTC.